These 8 T cell receptor beta chains came from one sample sequenced in a study of post-analysis software for immune sequencing data. Whole-study results and caveats: There were five TRBV segments more frequent in patients than controls, and TRBV5-6, TRBV5-1 and TRBV20-1 were among them.

These TCRs are of unknown antigen specificity. Carried by the TCR beta cDNA libraries were unique molecular identifiers. TCRdb reprocessed the PCR reads via MiXCR and lists one record per CDR3 protein. There are some 240,000 distinct CDR3 sequences in the sample; 35% to 40% occur only once, and approximately 4.6% lies in the top ten. The sequencing sample was made of blood. These receptors were obtained from a girl aged 5-17 years with multiple sclerosis.

The V and J genes are TRBV5-6 and TRBJ1-1, with D unclear. CDR1 and CDR2 (germline): SGHDT, YYEEEE. This CDR3 has 16 amino acids. The V and J ends lost 4 bases and 1 base respectively, with 17 bases between them. The CDR3 region is CASSPDPNLANTEAFF. CDR3 in DNA: TGTGCCAGCAGCCCGGACCCAAACCTTGCGAACACTGAAGCTTTCTTT.

This sequence joins TRBV7-9 and TRBJ2-5; TRBD2 is a possible D gene (5 bases). Trimming removed 4 bases at V and 10 bases at J, with 10 bases between. The CDR3 covers 11 residues. Germline CDR1 is SEHNR and CDR2 is FQNEAQ (reference sequence). CDR3 in amino acids: CASSSGGSQYF. CDR3 sequence (DNA): TGTGCCAGCAGCTCGGGTGGGAGCCAGTACTTC.

V and J are TRBV28 and TRBJ1-2, with 10 bases lining up with TRBD1. CDR1 and CDR2 (germline): MDHEN, SYDVKM. The CDR3 length is 15 residues. The junction had 4 bases not matched to a gene; V was cut back by 4 bases and J by 2 bases. The CDR3 nucleotides are TGTGCCAGCAGTTCCTGGGGACAGGGGAACTATGGCTACACCTTC. Its protein product is CASSSWGQGNYGYTF.

To note about this clonotype: A much larger clone lies a single base off, so this may be a read error. The rearrangement links TRBV7-9 to TRBJ2-7; D perhaps matches TRBD1 (5 bases). The CDR3 is 18 amino acids. V was trimmed by 0 bases and J by 0 bases, leaving 18 bases between them. From germline, CDR1 is SEHNR and CDR2 FQNEAQ (reference sequence). In DNA form, the CDR3 reads TGTGCCAGCAGCTTAGCGCTAGGGGCAGAACCCCACTCCTACGAGCAGTACTTC. It specifies CASSLALGAEPHSYEQYF.

The chain uses TRBV21-1 and TRBJ2-4; the listed D gene, TRBD1, was not tested against the DNA. TRBV21-1 is annotated as a pseudogene. The CDR3 totals 16 residues. CDR3 region: CASSMNRALATNIQYF. The CDR3 DNA reads TGTGCCAGCAGCATGAACAGGGCTCTAGCCACAAACATTCAGTACTTC.

The rearrangement joins TRBV29-1 to TRBJ1-2, with D perhaps matching TRBD1 (6 bases). V gave up 8 bases and J gave up 8 bases, with 18 bases separating them. The CDR3 has 12 residues. CDR1 and CDR2 (germline): SQVTM, ANQGSEA. The CDR3 DNA follows: TGCAGCACTGGATGGGGGGCCGAGGGCTACACCTTC. Amino acids: CSTGWGAEGYTF.

This clonotype was seen at least ten times. The V call is TRBV28, the J call TRBJ2-1; D is ambiguous. Germline lookup yields CDR1 MDHEN and CDR2 SYDVKM. This CDR3 has 14 residues. V lost 3 bases and J lost 5, with 11 bases in between. CDR3 residues: CASSFSGRHNEQFF. The CDR3 nucleotides read TGTGCCAGCAGTTTTTCAGGACGGCACAATGAGCAGTTCTTC. The full variable domain, in which reference TRBV28 and TRBJ2-1 provide the parts outside the CDR3, is DVKVTQSSRYLVKRTGEKVFLECVQDMDHENMFWYRQDPGLGLRLIYFSYDVKMKEKGDIPEGYSVSREKKERFSLILESASTNQTSMYLCASSFSGRHNEQFFGPGTRLTVL.

This clonotype was seen at least ten times. The rearrangement uses TRBV5-1 and TRBJ2-3; TRBD1 matches 7 bases. CDR3 length: 16 amino acids. Germline loops: CDR1 SGHRS, CDR2 YFSETQ. J gave up 0 bases and V 4 bases, and 8 bases lay outside the gene matches. The CDR3 nucleotides are TGCGCCAGCAGCCTGGGACAGTTATCTAGCACAGATACGCAGTATTTT. Translating gives CASSLGQLSSTDTQYF. Combining the CDR3 with reference TRBV5-1 and TRBJ2-3 gives the whole variable domain KAGVTQTPRYLIKTRGQQVTLSCSPISGHRSVSWYQQTPGQGLQFLFEYFSETQRNKGNFPGRFSGRQFSNSRSEMNVSTLELGDSALYLCASSLGQLSSTDTQYFGPGTRLTVL.